This entry lists 14 T cell receptor beta chains sequenced from one sample in a study of CD8+CD57+ T cells in acquired aplastic anemia. Template material for TCR beta VDJ and CDR3 profiling consisted of genomic DNA. One entry per CDR3 protein, called by TCRdb with MiXCR from the reads. The table lists around 230,000 distinct CDR3 sequences, approximately 60% of them singletons. Sequenced material: sorted CD4+, CD8+, or CD8+CD57+ T cells (not recorded which) from PBMCs. The receptors come from a human donor in good health.

For this clonotype: The junction and the germline gene differ at one end; a read error may be behind it. The chain joins TRBV2 to TRBJ2-1; 7 nucleotides match TRBD1. This CDR3 contains 15 residues. Germline V lookup: CDR1 SNHLY, CDR2 FYNNEI. DNA of the CDR3: TGTGCCAGCAGTGCTCCCAACAGGGGCGTCAATGAGCGGTTCTTC. This translates into CASSAPNRGVNERFF.

The chain joins TRBV7-9 to TRBJ1-1; 9 nucleotides agree with TRBD1. The CDR3 is 15 residues long. Trimming took 4 bases from V and 4 from J; bases not matched to a gene: 7. Germline CDR1 is SEHNR and CDR2 is FQNEAQ (reference sequence). The CDR3 spells CASSWDGTGSTEAFF. CDR3 coding DNA: TGTGCCAGCAGCTGGGACGGGACAGGGAGCACTGAAGCTTTCTTT.

This clonotype occurred many times. The chain is built from TRBV2 and TRBJ2-5; 10 bases align to TRBD2. This CDR3 has 17 amino acids. V trimming: 4 bases; J trimming: 0 bases; junction bases outside the gene matches: 8. Germline lookup yields CDR1 SNHLY and CDR2 FYNNEI. The DNA of the CDR3 is TGTGCCAGCAGTGGCGGTAGCGGGGGGCTGTACCAAGAGACCCAGTACTTC. Translated, it gives CASSGGSGGLYQETQYF.

The gene calls are TRBV10-2 and TRBJ2-6, with D uncertain. V was clipped by 6 bases and J by 0 bases, with 15 bases between them. Germline CDR1 WSHSY, CDR2 SAAADI. This CDR3 contains 17 residues. The chain's CDR3 is CASRFTLLSSGANVLTF. The CDR3 DNA follows: TGCGCCAGCAGGTTTACCCTTCTAAGCTCTGGGGCCAACGTCCTGACTTTC.

This clonotype was seen many times. This chain links TRBV20-1 with TRBJ1-1; D call uncertain. Trimming pared 0 bases from V and 0 bases from J, leaving 17 bases between. The length of the CDR3 is 17 residues. Germline V gene lookup returns CDR1 DFQATT and CDR2 SNEGSKA (reference sequence). CDR3 DNA sequence: TGCAGTGCTAGAGAAAGGTGGTGGGTTTTAGTGAACACTGAAGCTTTCTTT. Residues: CSARERWWVLVNTEAFF.

This chain joins TRBV5-4 and TRBJ2-3, with D tentatively TRBD1 (5 bases). The CDR3 spans 13 residues. The V gene's germline CDR1 is SGHNT and CDR2 YYREEE (reference sequence). The V end was cut by 2 bases, the J end by 4 bases, with 8 bases between. CDR3 in DNA: TGTGCCAGCAGCTTAAGGGGCCCAGATACGCAGTATTTT. Encoded protein: CASSLRGPDTQYF.

This clonotype was seen repeatedly, ten times or more. The CDR3 is CASSPLGGTSGMETQYF. In DNA form, the CDR3 reads TGCGCCAGCAGCCCCCTAGGGGGGACTAGCGGGATGGAGACCCAGTACTTC. The V call is TRBV4-1, the J call TRBJ2-5; TRBD2 matches 13 bases. Germline CDR1 is MGHRA and CDR2 is YSYEKL. The CDR3 length is 17 residues. The ends lost 4 bases at V and 5 bases at J; junction bases unmatched: 10.

As regards this clonotype: An end of the junction does not agree with germline; a read error may underlie this. The V and J genes are TRBV7-7 and TRBJ2-7; the match to TRBD2 covers 9 bases. The CDR3 spans 14 residues. Per the germline V gene, CDR1 is SSHAT and CDR2 is FNYEAQ (reference sequence). CDR3 nucleotide sequence: TGTGCTAGCAGCGTGGGACTAGCTGCTTACGAGCAGTACTTC. This sequence encodes CASSVGLAAYEQYF.

This chain uses TRBV7-8 with TRBJ2-7, with 8 bases that match TRBD2. The J call may be in error: the DNA end matches TRBJ2-5 better. This CDR3 contains 14 residues. Germline V gene sequence: CDR1 SGHVS, CDR2 FQNEAQ. Here the CDR3 DNA reads TGTGCCAGCAGCTTCCAAGCGGGAGAGGAGACCCAGTACTTC. Residues: CASSFQAGEETQYF.

The chain employs TRBV10-1 and TRBJ2-1, with D possibly TRBD1 on 7 matching bases. CDR1 WNHNN and CDR2 SYGVQD come from the germline V gene (reference sequence). CDR3 length: 19 residues. Trimming cost V 6 bases and J 8 bases, with 32 bases left between them. The CDR3 nucleotides read TGCGCCAGCAGCCAAGATGGGGGGCAGGGGGGATACCTCGGGGATGAGCAGTTCTTC. Residues: CASSQDGGQGGYLGDEQFF.

The gene calls are TRBV10-3 and TRBJ2-3, with TRBD2 identical over 14 bases. The V and J ends lost 6 bases and 11 bases, in that order; junction bases with no gene match: 10. Germline loops: CDR1 ENHRY, CDR2 SYGVKD. This CDR3 contains 15 residues. The CDR3 loop is CAIRPTSGGAGWQYF. CDR3 nucleotide sequence: TGTGCCATCAGGCCGACTAGCGGGGGGGCGGGTTGGCAGTATTTT.

For the CDR3, the DNA is TGTGCCAGCAGTGACCCTGGACGTGCTAACTATGGCTACACCTTC. Its protein is CASSDPGRANYGYTF. This sequence joins TRBV25-1 and TRBJ1-2, with D uncertain. The CDR3 loop spans 15 amino acids. Germline CDR1 and CDR2: MGHDK and SYGVNS. The V end was cut by 3 bases, the J end by 0 bases, with 11 bases between.

This clonotype came up once. Being one base from a much bigger clone, this may be a read error. This chain connects TRBV5-8 to TRBJ1-1, with 9 bases that match TRBD1. The CDR3 totals 15 residues. Germline-derived CDR1 and CDR2 are SGHTS and YDEGEE. The CDR3 nucleotides read TGTGCCGGCAGCGTTGCGACAGGGGGTCTCACTGAAGCTTTCTTT. This gives the protein CAGSVATGGLTEAFF.

The rearrangement links TRBV2 to TRBJ1-6; D not certain. The V gene lost 2 bases and the J gene lost 8 bases, with 4 bases spanning the gap. This CDR3 contains 12 residues. In germline, CDR1 is SNHLY, CDR2 FYNNEI. This chain's CDR3 is CASSEIDSPLHF. The CDR3 nucleotides are TGTGCCAGCAGTGAAATCGATTCACCCCTCCACTTT.